The 22 T cell receptor beta chains below were found in one sample sequenced in a study of cytomegalovirus exposure and HLA in healthy donors. Primers for the PCR totalled 60 Vbeta and 13 Jbeta. Sequencing was performed with immunoSEQ multiplex PCR; in TCRdb, only in-frame clones are kept and a portion is missing. This table holds about 130,000 clones, 80% found once. The sequenced sample consisted of PBMCs. The source of these receptors is a man under 40 in good health and CMV-seronegative.

This sequence joins TRBV5-1 and TRBJ2-3; D possibly corresponds to TRBD2 (6 bases). Germline V CDR1 and CDR2: SGHRS, YFSETQ. Trimming removed 4 bases from V and 0 bases from J, with 9 bases in between. CDR3 size: 14 residues. CDR3 DNA: TGCGCCAGCAGCCCCGGGACTAGCACAGATACGCAGTATTTT. This sequence encodes CASSPGTSTDTQYF.

This chain connects TRBV27 to TRBJ1-2; the D gene is possibly TRBD1 (6 bases). Germline assignment: CDR1 MNHEY and CDR2 SMNVEV (reference sequence). The V gene lost 5 bases and the J gene lost 4 bases, with 14 bases spanning the gap. The CDR3 sequence is 14 residues long. The CDR3 loop reads CASSPTTGFYGYTF. The DNA for the CDR3 is TGTGCCAGCAGTCCCACGACAGGATTCTATGGCTACACCTTC.

This clone was counted between two and nine times. The rearrangement links TRBV25-1 to TRBJ2-5; 7 nucleotides match TRBD1. Germline-derived CDR1 and CDR2 are MGHDK and SYGVNS. V lost 3 bases to trimming and J lost 1 base; unmatched junction nucleotides: 2. This CDR3 contains 14 residues. The CDR3 DNA is TGTGCCAGCAGTGATCCAGGGGGCCAAGAGACCCAGTACTTC. Its protein product is CASSDPGGQETQYF.

This chain links TRBV18 with TRBJ1-1; tentative D call: TRBD1 (5 bases). The V end lost 3 bases, the J end lost 4 bases, and 12 bases lay between the germline ends. The CDR3 contains 14 residues. Germline V gene lookup returns CDR1 KGHSH and CDR2 LQKENI. Here the CDR3 DNA reads TGTGCCAGCTCACCCTCCTCCGGGGGCACTGAAGCTTTCTTT. The encoded protein is CASSPSSGGTEAFF.

CDR3 in DNA: TGTGCCATCAGTGAGTCGAATAGCGGGAGACTCGGGGAGCTGTTTTTT. Translation gives CAISESNSGRLGELFF. The gene calls are TRBV10-3 and TRBJ2-2, with 9 bases fitting TRBD2. CDR3 size: 16 residues. Germline CDR1 is ENHRY and CDR2 is SYGVKD. The J segment lost 7 bases and the V segment lost 0 bases, leaving 6 bases of the junction unmatched.

This rearrangement joins TRBV30 to TRBJ1-2; 8 positions agree with TRBD1. Trimming removed 0 bases from V and 10 bases from J; junction bases left unmatched: 1. Germline-derived CDR1 and CDR2 are GTSNPN and SVGIG (reference sequence). CDR3 length equals 11 residues. The DNA of the CDR3 is TGTGCCTGGAGTGTGACAGGGGTCTACACCTTC. Translation gives CAWSVTGVYTF.

The rearrangement uses TRBV30 and TRBJ2-1, with TRBD2 matching over 9 bases. The germline gives CDR1 GTSNPN, CDR2 SVGIG (reference sequence). Trimming at V came to 7 bases and at J to 1 base, leaving 11 bases not matched to a gene. The CDR3 covers 16 residues. CDR3 protein: CASESGRLRSYNEQFF. CDR3 nucleotide sequence: TGTGCCTCCGAAAGCGGGAGGCTTCGGTCCTACAATGAGCAGTTCTTC.

This clone has more than one count but fewer than ten. V is TRBV6-5 and J is TRBJ2-2, with D uncertain. CDR3 size: 13 residues. V lost 6 bases to trimming and J lost 6 bases, with 11 bases between them. Germline assignment: CDR1 MNHEY and CDR2 SVGAGI. The CDR3 DNA follows: TGTGCCAGCAGAGGAAGCGTGGCCGGGGAGCTGTTTTTT. Translation gives CASRGSVAGELFF.

The chain employs TRBV9 and TRBJ2-5; D is undetermined. This CDR3 region has 15 residues. Trimming shortened V by 0 bases and J by 1 base, and 10 bases separated the two germline ends. The germline V gene has CDR1 SGDLS and CDR2 YYNGEE. As DNA, the CDR3 is TGTGCCAGCAGCGTAGGTGGCGGCCTCCAAGAGACCCAGTACTTC. It specifies CASSVGGGLQETQYF.

This clone has more than one count but fewer than ten. The rearrangement joins TRBV7-9 to TRBJ1-2; D may be TRBD1 (6 bases). Germline-derived CDR1 and CDR2 are SEHNR and FQNEAQ (reference sequence). The length of the CDR3 is 14 residues. The V gene lost 5 bases and the J gene lost 1 base, with 11 bases spanning the gap. CDR3 loop: CASSPGQFNYGYTF. The CDR3 DNA follows: TGTGCCAGCAGCCCCGGACAGTTTAACTATGGCTACACCTTC.

The chain is built from TRBV30 and TRBJ2-3; 9 nucleotides agree with TRBD2. Germline V lookup: CDR1 GTSNPN, CDR2 SVGIG (reference sequence). V dropped 2 bases and J dropped 6; count of bases not matched to a gene: 9. This CDR3 has 15 residues. DNA for the CDR3: TGTGCCTGGAGTAGGAATAGCGGGAGTGGGGATACGCAGTATTTT. This gives the protein CAWSRNSGSGDTQYF.

This chain uses TRBV7-2 with TRBJ2-7, with 12 bases aligning to TRBD2. J gave up 3 bases and V 3 bases, and 0 bases lay outside the gene matches. Germline CDR1 reads SGHTA; CDR2 reads FQGNSA. This CDR3 region has 14 residues. The CDR3 region has the DNA TGTGCCAGCAGCTTGACTAGCGGGAGCTACGAGCAGTACTTC. The encoded protein is CASSLTSGSYEQYF.

The chain uses TRBV7-9 and TRBJ2-2, with D possibly TRBD1 on 6 matching bases. Germline V gives CDR1 SEHNR, CDR2 FQNEAQ (reference sequence). The CDR3 spans 13 residues. The ends were cut back, 4 bases at V and 5 bases at J, with 8 bases in the middle. Here the CDR3 DNA reads TGTGCCAGCAGCTGGACAGTGACCGGGGAGCTGTTTTTT. Its translation: CASSWTVTGELFF.

This clone has a single count. The chain recombines TRBV10-3 with TRBJ2-3; no firm D call. CDR3 length: 13 residues. Trimming shortened V by 3 bases and J by 0 bases, and 4 bases separated the two germline ends. The V gene's germline CDR1 is ENHRY and CDR2 SYGVKD. The CDR3 nucleotides are TGTGCCATCAGTGACAGTAGCACAGATACGCAGTATTTT. This sequence encodes CAISDSSTDTQYF.

The sample holds one count of this clone. V usage is TRBV7-2 and J usage is TRBJ2-1; the match to TRBD2 covers 9 bases. The CDR3 has 15 amino acids. V dropped 5 bases and J dropped 3; count of bases not matched to a gene: 5. CDR1 and CDR2 (germline): SGHTA, FQGNSA. This CDR3 is CASSLSGSRYNEQFF. In DNA, the CDR3 is TGTGCCAGCAGCCTTAGCGGGAGCCGCTACAATGAGCAGTTCTTC.

The chain uses TRBV19 and TRBJ2-6, with 10 bases matching TRBD1. This CDR3 is 17 amino acids long. CDR1 and CDR2 (germline): LNHDA, SQIVND (reference sequence). Germline trimming cut 5 bases from V and 2 bases from J; bases unmatched to any gene: 6. CDR3: CASSPGTGETGANVLTF. The CDR3 nucleotides are TGTGCCAGTAGTCCCGGGACAGGGGAGACTGGGGCCAACGTCCTGACTTTC.

This chain joins TRBV4-3 and TRBJ2-1; D might be TRBD2 (5 bases). Trimming cost V 4 bases and J 8 bases, with 12 bases left between them. The CDR3 contains 13 residues. The germline CDR1 and CDR2 sequences are LGHNA and YSLEER. CDR3 nucleotides: TGCGCCAGCAGCCGAGAAGCGGTGGATGAGCAGTTCTTC. This translates into CASSREAVDEQFF.

This clone appeared once. The CDR3 DNA reads TGCAGCGTACAGGACGGAAATCAGCCCCAGCATTTT. Translating gives CSVQDGNQPQHF. The genes are TRBV29-1 and TRBJ1-5; a weak D match, TRBD1 (5 bases). Germline V gene data show CDR1 as SQVTM and CDR2 as ANQGSEA. The CDR3 is 12 amino acids. The V gene lost 6 bases and the J gene lost 4 bases, with 10 bases spanning the gap.

The chain uses TRBV7-8 and TRBJ1-2, with TRBD1 identical over 8 bases. The CDR3 is 15 residues long. Germline V gene data show CDR1 as SGHVS and CDR2 as FQNEAQ. V was pared by 5 bases and J by 3 bases, with 8 bases of the junction left unmatched. CDR3 amino acids: CASSQRQGSDYGYTF. CDR3 nucleotide sequence: TGTGCCAGCAGCCAACGACAGGGGTCCGACTATGGCTACACCTTC. The variable domain in full, with the rest retrieved from reference TRBV7-8 and TRBJ1-2, is GAGVSQSPRYKVAKRGQDVALRCDPISGHVSLFWYQQALGQGPEFLTYFQNEAQLDKSGLPSDRFFAERPEGSVSTLKIQRTQQEDSAVYLCASSQRQGSDYGYTFGSGTRLTVV.

Remarks on this clone: Other DNA sequences from this sample encode an identical CDR3 as well. This chain connects TRBV30 to TRBJ2-3, with 8 bases lining up with TRBD2. This CDR3 comprises 15 residues. The V segment lost 5 bases and the J segment 1 base; nucleotides outside the gene matches: 8. Germline assignment: CDR1 GTSNPN and CDR2 SVGIG (reference sequence). The CDR3 is CAWLPSGYRTDTQYF. The CDR3 DNA reads TGTGCCTGGTTACCTAGCGGGTACCGCACAGATACGCAGTATTTT.

This clone is a singleton in its sample. This sequence joins TRBV7-2 and TRBJ2-1, with 12 bases lining up with TRBD1. The CDR3 has 18 amino acids. The trim removed 1 base at V and 5 bases at J, leaving 9 bases unmatched. Germline V lookup: CDR1 SGHTA, CDR2 FQGNSA. The DNA for the CDR3 is TGTGCCAGCAGCTTAGTCGGGACAGGGGGCTCCCTCAACAATGAGCAGTTCTTC. Translating gives CASSLVGTGGSLNNEQFF.

The chain is built from TRBV5-6 and TRBJ1-2; D uncertain. The CDR3 has 12 amino acids. CDR1 SGHDT and CDR2 YYEEEE come from the germline V gene. The V end lost 4 bases, the J end lost 6 bases, and 10 bases lay between the germline ends. CDR3 loop: CASSMNNDGYTF. CDR3 nucleotide sequence: TGTGCCAGCAGCATGAACAATGATGGCTACACCTTC.